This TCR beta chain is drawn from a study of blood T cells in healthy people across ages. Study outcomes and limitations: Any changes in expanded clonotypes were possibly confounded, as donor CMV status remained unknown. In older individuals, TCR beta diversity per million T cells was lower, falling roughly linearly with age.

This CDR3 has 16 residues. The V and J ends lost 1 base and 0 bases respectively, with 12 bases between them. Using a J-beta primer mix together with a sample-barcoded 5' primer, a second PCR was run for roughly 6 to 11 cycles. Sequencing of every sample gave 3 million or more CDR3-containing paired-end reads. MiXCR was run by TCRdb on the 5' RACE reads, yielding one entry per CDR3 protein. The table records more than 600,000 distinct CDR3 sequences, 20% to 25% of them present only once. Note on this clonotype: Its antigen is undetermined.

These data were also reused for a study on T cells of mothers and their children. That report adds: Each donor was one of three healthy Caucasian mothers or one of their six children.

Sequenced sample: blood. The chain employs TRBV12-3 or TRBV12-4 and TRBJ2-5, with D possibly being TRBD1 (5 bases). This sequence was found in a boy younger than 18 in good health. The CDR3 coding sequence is TGTGCCAGCAGTTTAGTGCGGACATTAAACCAAGAGACCCAGTACTTC. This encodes CASSLVRTLNQETQYF.